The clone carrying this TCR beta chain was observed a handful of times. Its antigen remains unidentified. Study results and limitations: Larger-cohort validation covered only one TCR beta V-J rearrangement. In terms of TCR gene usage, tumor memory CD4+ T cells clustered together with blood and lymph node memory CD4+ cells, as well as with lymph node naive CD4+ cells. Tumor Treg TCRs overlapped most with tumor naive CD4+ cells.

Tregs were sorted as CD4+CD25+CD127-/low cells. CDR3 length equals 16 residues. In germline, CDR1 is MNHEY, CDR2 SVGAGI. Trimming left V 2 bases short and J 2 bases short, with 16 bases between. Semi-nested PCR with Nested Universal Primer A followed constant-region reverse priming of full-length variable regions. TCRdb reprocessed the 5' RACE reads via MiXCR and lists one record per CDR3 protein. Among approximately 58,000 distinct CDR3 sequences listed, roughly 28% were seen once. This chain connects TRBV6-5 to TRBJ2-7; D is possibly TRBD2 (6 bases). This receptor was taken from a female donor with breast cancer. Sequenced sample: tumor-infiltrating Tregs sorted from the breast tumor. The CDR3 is CASSYGGMGKTYEQYF. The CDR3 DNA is TGTGCCAGCAGTTACGGCGGGATGGGGAAGACCTACGAGCAGTACTTC.